These 23 T cell receptor beta chains were sequenced from one sample in a study of control samples from healthy donors and cancer patients. The repertoire was sequenced with immunoSEQ multiplex PCR; TCRdb's copy has only in-frame clones and lacks some. Of over 150,000 clones in the sample, 94% are singletons; the top ten hold about 5.6%. Material for sequencing was blood. Every receptor here comes from a man aged 35-49 years in good health.

V gene TRBV3-1 (or the pseudogene TRBV3-2) combines with J gene TRBJ2-3; D is ambiguous. The germline CDR1 and CDR2 sequences are LGHDT and YNNKEL (reference sequence). The CDR3 runs 13 residues. Trimming took off 0 bases at V and 6 bases at J, with 7 bases between the two ends. CDR3 loop: CASSQDGPDTQYF. The CDR3 DNA follows: TGTGCCAGCAGCCAAGACGGGCCCGATACGCAGTATTTT.

To note about this clone: Here the CDR3 omits its conserved ending phenylalanine or tryptophan, so a read error is the likely source. The DNA is omitted, as the CDR3 cannot be located on it reliably, and the CDR3 follows TCRdb's listing. The V gene is TRBV12-3 or TRBV12-4, the J gene TRBJ2-7; TRBD1, the table's D call, lacks a check against the DNA. 12 amino acids form the CDR3, both terminal residues included. CDR3: CAGQVRQGLRRS.

The chain is built from TRBV6-5 and TRBJ2-1, with 9 bases fitting TRBD1. In germline, CDR1 is MNHEY, CDR2 SVGAGI. V lost 6 bases and J lost 7; bases outside the gene matches: 10. The CDR3 consists of 15 residues. The CDR3 here is CASRPDRGVKNEQFF. CDR3 sequence (DNA): TGTGCCAGCAGACCCGACAGGGGGGTAAAAAATGAGCAGTTCTTC.

The rearrangement joins TRBV9 to TRBJ1-4; D perhaps matches TRBD1 (6 bases). CDR3 length: 15 residues. V was trimmed by 3 bases and J by 7 bases, leaving 16 bases between them. The germline V gene has CDR1 SGDLS and CDR2 YYNGEE. This chain's CDR3 is CASSARQAGLEKLFF. Written as DNA, the CDR3 is TGTGCCAGCAGCGCCCGACAGGCCGGGCTTGAAAAACTGTTTTTT.

This chain uses TRBV19 with TRBJ2-1; D gene unclear. CDR3 length: 15 residues. Germline V CDR1 and CDR2: LNHDA, SQIVND (reference sequence). The V end lost 8 bases, the J end lost 0 bases, and 14 bases lay between the germline ends. The CDR3 loop reads CASGQQPSSYNEQFF. Here the CDR3 DNA reads TGTGCCAGTGGTCAGCAACCGAGCTCCTACAATGAGCAGTTCTTC.

The J gene is TRBJ1-5, the V gene TRBV28; no reliable D call. This CDR3 is built from 15 residues. V dropped 2 bases and J dropped 14 bases, with 22 bases sitting between them. Per germline, CDR1 MDHEN and CDR2 SYDVKM. The CDR3 here is CASSLHRTFGGGEHF. In DNA, the CDR3 is TGTGCCAGCAGTTTACATCGGACCTTTGGAGGCGGGGAGCATTTT.

The rearrangement links TRBV6-6 to TRBJ2-2; D call uncertain. The CDR3 sequence is 13 residues long. CDR1 is MNHNY and CDR2 is SVGAGI in the germline V gene (reference sequence). V lost 8 bases and J 2 bases, leaving 9 bases between the germline ends. CDR3 nucleotides: TGTGCCAGCCGGGCCTCAAACACCGGGGAGCTGTTTTTT. This gives the protein CASRASNTGELFF.

This rearrangement joins TRBV9 to TRBJ2-3; 10 bases line up with TRBD1. The CDR3 runs to 16 residues. The germline gives CDR1 SGDLS, CDR2 YYNGEE. J lost 2 bases, V lost 2 bases, and 5 bases had no gene match. The DNA of the CDR3 is TGTGCCAGCAGCGTCCGGGACAGGGGATACACAGATACGCAGTATTTT. The encoded protein is CASSVRDRGYTDTQYF. The whole variable domain, filled in from reference TRBV9 and TRBJ2-3, reads DSGVTQTPKHLITATGQRVTLRCSPRSGDLSVYWYQQSLDQGLQFLIQYYNGEERAKGNILERFSAQQFPDLHSELNLSSLELGDSALYFCASSVRDRGYTDTQYFGPGTRLTVL.

The rearrangement joins TRBV7-2 to TRBJ1-2; D ambiguous. This CDR3 is 16 amino acids long. CDR1 and CDR2 (germline): SGHTA, FQGNSA. V was trimmed by 4 bases and J by 4 bases, leaving 19 bases between them. The CDR3 reads CASSSGWGGAVYGYTF. The CDR3, as DNA: TGTGCCAGCAGCTCCGGCTGGGGAGGCGCTGTCTATGGCTACACCTTC.

The chain is built from TRBV18 and TRBJ2-7; 9 nucleotides agree with TRBD1. The CDR3 is 16 residues long. Trimming took 6 bases from V and 5 from J; bases not matched to a gene: 14. Germline V gene sequence: CDR1 KGHSH, CDR2 LQKENI. The DNA of the CDR3 is TGTGCCAGCTCCGGATCCCCCGGGACAGGGAGCCACGAGCAGTACTTC. Its protein product is CASSGSPGTGSHEQYF.

The CDR3 protein is CASSFTGLTEAFF. The CDR3 bases are TGTGCCAGCAGCTTCACAGGGTTAACTGAAGCTTTCTTT. The V gene is TRBV5-6, the J gene TRBJ1-1; a possible D gene is TRBD1 (6 bases). The germline V gene encodes CDR1 SGHDT and CDR2 YYEEEE. The CDR3 extends over 13 amino acids. Trimming took off 2 bases at V and 5 bases at J, with 10 bases between the two ends.

V usage is TRBV11-2 and J usage is TRBJ1-5; no clear D. The V end was cut by 1 base, the J end by 7 bases, with 14 bases between. Germline V gene lookup returns CDR1 SGHAT and CDR2 FQNNGV. This CDR3 has 15 residues. The CDR3 region has the DNA TGTGCCAGCAGCTTAGGGGGTCCCCAAGAACAGCCCCAGCATTTT. Protein: CASSLGGPQEQPQHF.

The chain couples TRBV4-3 to TRBJ1-1, with D possibly being TRBD1 (6 bases). This CDR3 has 15 amino acids. V lost 1 base to trimming and J lost 7 bases, with 16 bases between them. Germline values: CDR1 LGHNA, CDR2 YSLEER. DNA for the CDR3: TGCGCCAGCAGCCAAGGTCATAACAGGGCGGGTGAAGCTTTCTTT. Translated, it gives CASSQGHNRAGEAFF.

This chain uses TRBV7-6 with TRBJ2-1, with D possibly called TRBD1 or TRBD2 (5 bases each). From germline, CDR1 is SGHVS and CDR2 FNYEAQ. The V end lost 5 bases, the J end lost 6 bases, and 11 bases lay between the germline ends. This CDR3 comprises 13 residues. CDR3 amino acids: CASSIGGSNEQFF. As DNA, the CDR3 is TGTGCCAGCAGCATTGGGGGAAGCAATGAGCAGTTCTTC.

This chain uses TRBV7-9 with TRBJ1-2, with unresolved D. There are 13 residues in the CDR3. The germline CDR1 and CDR2 sequences are SEHNR and FQNEAQ (reference sequence). V lost 5 bases, J lost 8 bases, and 15 bases lay in between. This chain's CDR3 is CASSQEGGSGYTF. In DNA, the CDR3 is TGTGCCAGCAGCCAGGAGGGAGGGTCGGGCTACACCTTC.

The V and J genes are TRBV24-1 and TRBJ2-2, with D tentatively TRBD2 (5 bases). Trimming left V 6 bases short and J 3 bases short, with 10 bases between. The CDR3 loop spans 14 amino acids. Germline CDR1 reads KGHDR; CDR2 reads SFDVKD. The CDR3 sequence: CATSRTGHTGELFF. The CDR3 DNA reads TGTGCCACCAGTCGGACTGGGCACACCGGGGAGCTGTTTTTT.

V is TRBV7-2 and J is TRBJ2-3; unclear D gene. CDR3 size: 15 residues. Germline V lookup: CDR1 SGHTA, CDR2 FQGNSA. V lost 1 base to trimming and J lost 0 bases, with 8 bases between them. CDR3 sequence (DNA): TGTGCCAGCAGCTTAGACTACCAAAGCACAGATACGCAGTATTTT. This encodes CASSLDYQSTDTQYF.

The rearrangement uses TRBV6-2 or TRBV6-3 and TRBJ2-5; 8 bases map to TRBD2. Trimming at V came to 5 bases and at J to 6 bases, leaving 11 bases not matched to a gene. The germline CDR1 and CDR2 sequences are MNHEY and SVGEGT. This CDR3 is 15 amino acids long. CDR3 DNA: TGTGCCAGCAGTCCCGGCCCTACTAGCGGACAGACCCAGTACTTC. Encoded protein: CASSPGPTSGQTQYF.

The chain links TRBV28 to TRBJ1-2, with 10 nucleotides matching TRBD1. The V gene end was trimmed by 6 bases and the J gene end by 8 bases; junction bases not matched to a gene: 9. The CDR3 totals 14 residues. CDR1 MDHEN and CDR2 SYDVKM come from the germline V gene. Here the CDR3 reads CASSRDRGRRGYTF. CDR3 DNA: TGTGCCAGCAGCCGAGACAGGGGGCGGCGGGGCTACACCTTC.

The chain joins TRBV9 to TRBJ1-1; D is unresolved. V was shortened by 1 base and J by 5 bases, with 15 bases between the two germline ends. This CDR3 is 15 amino acids long. Germline V gives CDR1 SGDLS, CDR2 YYNGEE. This chain's CDR3 is CASSVFDREDTEAFF. CDR3 nucleotide sequence: TGTGCCAGCAGCGTATTTGATAGGGAGGATACTGAAGCTTTCTTT.

This sequence joins TRBV21-1 and TRBJ2-7; TRBD1 is taken as the D call from the table, unchecked against the DNA. TRBV21-1 is annotated as a pseudogene. The CDR3 spans 15 residues. The CDR3 region is CASSKRDRGPYEQYF. CDR3 DNA sequence: TGTGCCAGCAGCAAACGGGACAGGGGCCCCTACGAGCAGTACTTC.

The chain has TRBV24-1 and TRBJ2-7; a weak D match, TRBD2 (7 bases). Germline values: CDR1 KGHDR, CDR2 SFDVKD. This CDR3 is 14 amino acids long. Trimming took 2 bases from V and 5 from J, leaving 12 bases between them. CDR3 bases: TGTGCCACCAGTGATTCGGGGGGCGAGGACGAGCAGTACTTC. Translation gives CATSDSGGEDEQYF.

The CDR3 region has the DNA TGTGCCAGCAGCTCCTCCGGACCGGGGGGTACTGAAGCTTTCTTT. It encodes CASSSSGPGGTEAFF. The V gene is TRBV5-8, the J gene TRBJ1-1; perhaps TRBD1 as D (5 bases). The CDR3 spans 15 residues. V gave up 3 bases and J gave up 5 bases, with 17 bases separating them. Per the germline V gene, CDR1 is SGHTS and CDR2 is YDEGEE.